Sequencing of this T cell receptor (beta chain) was carried out in a study of T cells in Graves' hyperthyroidism and ophthalmopathy. Study in general: Peripheral blood was acquired at first diagnosis, ahead of any therapy whatsoever. Whole-study results and caveats: Onset of ophthalmopathy came a median 6.5 months after the model predicted it.

The CDR3 totals 16 residues. Germline V CDR1 and CDR2: SGHAT, FQDESV (reference sequence). The junction had 13 bases not matched to a gene; V was cut back by 5 bases and J by 4 bases. Patients were aged 18 to 65, had disease duration under 2 months, and had newly diagnosed hyperthyroidism. A patient was excluded if there was uncontrolled infection, other autoimmune disease, pregnancy or lactation. TCR beta CDR3 region amplification was performed from RNA transcripts. Using the HTBI primer set, a first-round RT-PCR was run on the TCR CDR3. TCRdb used MiXCR to reprocess the multiplex PCR reads, holding one entry per CDR3 protein. The sample holds about 690,000 distinct CDR3 sequences, around a sixth seen once. In the case of this clonotype: As yet, its antigen is unknown. Just one base apart from a much larger clone, this may be a read error.

The sequence was collected from a man aged 50-59 years with Graves' hyperthyroidism. The specimen sequenced was blood. V gene TRBV11-1 combines with J gene TRBJ1-2; 7 bases fit TRBD1. This chain's CDR3 is CASSPARTTGIYGYTF. The DNA for the CDR3 is TGTGCCAGCAGCCCAGCACGGACGACAGGGATCTATGGCTACACCTTC.